A single sample is the source of the 27 T cell receptor beta chains below, sequenced in a study of T cells in localized non-small cell lung cancer. Some clones are missing from TCRdb's copy, which holds only in-frame ones; the method was immunoSEQ multiplex PCR. The table lists roughly 25,000 clones, roughly nine tenths of them singletons. The input for sequencing was peripheral blood, taken before any cancer treatment. These receptors all stem from a male donor aged 60 or over with stage I squamous cell lung carcinoma.

The V and J genes are TRBV14 and TRBJ2-5, with a weak D call TRBD1 (6 bases). Germline values: CDR1 SGHDN, CDR2 FVKESK. V was trimmed by 4 bases and J by 2 bases, leaving 14 bases between them. There are 15 residues in the CDR3. Here the CDR3 DNA reads TGTGCCAGCAGCCGCCTGAGAGGACAGCAAGAGACCCAGTACTTC. It translates to CASSRLRGQQETQYF.

Here the CDR3 reads CASSLAGTSGSNEQFF. CDR3 coding DNA: TGTGCCAGCAGCTTAGCGGGGACTAGCGGGAGCAATGAGCAGTTCTTC. The J gene is TRBJ2-1, the V gene TRBV7-4; 14 bases line up with TRBD2. The CDR3 totals 16 residues. J gave up 6 bases and V 0 bases, and 1 base lay outside the gene matches. Germline loops: CDR1 SGHVT, CDR2 SQSDAQ.

V is TRBV18 and J is TRBJ1-3; maybe TRBD1 (5 bases). The CDR3 sequence is 16 residues long. CDR1 and CDR2 (germline): KGHSH, LQKENI. V was shortened by 2 bases and J by 3 bases, with 14 bases between the two germline ends. CDR3 in amino acids: CASSPRVAGFGNTIYF. DNA for the CDR3: TGTGCCAGCTCACCAAGAGTCGCAGGGTTTGGAAACACCATATATTTT.

As concerns this clone: The same CDR3 arises from other DNA sequences in this sample as well. The chain has TRBV7-9 and TRBJ1-2; no reliable D call. The V gene lost 1 base and the J gene lost 8 bases, with 11 bases spanning the gap. The length of the CDR3 is 13 residues. CDR1 is SEHNR and CDR2 is FQNEAQ in the germline V gene (reference sequence). CDR3 sequence: CASSLDKGRGYTF. DNA of the CDR3: TGTGCCAGCAGCTTAGACAAGGGTCGCGGCTACACCTTC. Full variable domain (missing parts from reference TRBV7-9 and TRBJ1-2): DTGVSQNPRHKITKRGQNVTFRCDPISEHNRLYWYRQTLGQGPEFLTYFQNEAQLEKSRLLSDRFSAERPKGSFSTLEIQRTEQGDSAMYLCASSLDKGRGYTFGSGTRLTVV.

The chain joins TRBV6-5 to TRBJ1-2, with D possibly being TRBD1 (5 bases). Germline values: CDR1 MNHEY, CDR2 SVGAGI. V was cut by 4 bases and J by 6 bases, with 12 bases left in between. The CDR3 totals 13 residues. This CDR3 is CASSSAGTDGYTF. As DNA, the CDR3 is TGTGCCAGCAGTTCTGCAGGGACGGATGGCTACACCTTC.

V usage is TRBV6-6 and J usage is TRBJ2-7, with TRBD1 as a possible D gene (5 bases). The germline gives CDR1 MNHNY, CDR2 SVGAGI (reference sequence). The CDR3 contains 14 residues. Between the trimmed V and J ends, which lost 0 bases and 3 bases, there was a span of 9 bases. The CDR3 protein is CASSYSRQLYEQYF. The CDR3 DNA sequence: TGTGCCAGCAGTTACTCTAGACAGCTCTACGAGCAGTACTTC.

This clone is judged large. The chain has TRBV4-3 and TRBJ1-1; a possible D gene is TRBD1 (5 bases). Germline values: CDR1 LGHNA, CDR2 YSLEER. Trimming pared 0 bases from V and 5 bases from J, leaving 16 bases between. This CDR3 has 16 residues. The CDR3 DNA follows: TGCGCCAGCAGCCAAGAACCCGTCCGGGGGGGGACTGAAGCTTTCTTT. Translating it yields CASSQEPVRGGTEAFF.

This chain connects TRBV28 to TRBJ2-1; 9 bases line up with TRBD1. The junction had 0 bases not matched to a gene; V was cut back by 6 bases and J by 3 bases. CDR3 length: 13 amino acids. Germline V lookup: CDR1 MDHEN, CDR2 SYDVKM. The CDR3 region is CASRGQGYNEQFF. The CDR3 DNA sequence: TGTGCCAGCAGGGGACAGGGCTACAATGAGCAGTTCTTC.

The rearrangement uses TRBV30 and TRBJ1-5; TRBD1 is a possible D gene (5 bases). Trimming removed 0 bases from V and 5 bases from J, with 8 bases in between. The CDR3 sequence is 13 residues long. Germline V gene lookup returns CDR1 GTSNPN and CDR2 SVGIG (reference sequence). The CDR3 protein is CAWSVRGDQPQHF. The CDR3 bases are TGTGCCTGGAGTGTTCGAGGGGATCAGCCCCAGCATTTT. The full variable domain, its missing parts supplied by reference TRBV30 and TRBJ1-5, is SQTIHQWPATLVQPVGSPLSLECTVEGTSNPNLYWYRQAAGRGLQLLFYSVGIGQISSEVPQNLSASRPQDRQFILSSKKLLLSDSGFYLCAWSVRGDQPQHFGDGTRLSIL.

The J gene is TRBJ1-4, the V gene TRBV5-1, with TRBD1 matching over 7 bases. This CDR3 has 14 amino acids. Germline CDR1 is SGHRS and CDR2 is YFSETQ. Trimming at V came to 3 bases and at J to 8 bases, leaving 7 bases not matched to a gene. DNA of the CDR3: TGCGCCAGCAGCTCGGACCTAGGGGGCGAAAAACTGTTTTTT. Translated, it gives CASSSDLGGEKLFF.

The chain is built from TRBV4-1 and TRBJ2-1; 12 bases align to TRBD2. The CDR3 loop spans 15 amino acids. Per germline, CDR1 MGHRA and CDR2 YSYEKL. Losses at the gene ends were 4 bases for V and 7 bases for J; bases not matched to a gene: 5. CDR3 DNA sequence: TGCGCCAGCAGCCCCACAGGACTAGCGGGGAATGAGCAGTTCTTC. Translating gives CASSPTGLAGNEQFF.

The rearrangement uses TRBV7-8 and TRBJ1-2; 7 bases line up with TRBD1. This CDR3 is built from 15 residues. Germline V gene data show CDR1 as SGHVS and CDR2 as FQNEAQ. J gave up 4 bases and V 5 bases, and 10 bases lay outside the gene matches. The DNA for the CDR3 is TGTGCCAGCAGCCCCATTCGACAGGGAGGCTATGGCTACACCTTC. Translation: CASSPIRQGGYGYTF.

This sequence joins TRBV5-1 and TRBJ1-4; TRBD1 aligns across 9 bases. Looked up from germline, CDR1 is SGHRS and CDR2 is YFSETQ. J was trimmed by 8 bases and V by 8 bases; bases with no gene match: 7. The length of the CDR3 is 13 residues. DNA for the CDR3: TGCGCCAGTGGGGACAGGGTAAACGAAAAACTGTTTTTT. Translation gives CASGDRVNEKLFF.

The chain employs TRBV18 and TRBJ1-4; the match to TRBD1 covers 8 bases. J was trimmed by 7 bases and V by 6 bases; bases with no gene match: 13. CDR3 size: 16 residues. Germline CDR1 reads KGHSH; CDR2 reads LQKENI. This chain's CDR3 is CASSKDREGSSEKLFF. The DNA for the CDR3 is TGTGCCAGCTCGAAGGACAGGGAAGGAAGTAGTGAAAAACTGTTTTTT.

The rearrangement links TRBV2 to TRBJ2-7; D is perhaps TRBD1 or TRBD2 (5 bases each). The CDR3 covers 15 residues. CDR1 is SNHLY and CDR2 is FYNNEI in the germline V gene. Trimming pared 1 base from V and 4 bases from J, leaving 14 bases between. CDR3 region: CASSEDRTRGYEQYF. The CDR3, as DNA: TGTGCCAGCAGTGAAGACCGAACTAGGGGTTACGAGCAGTACTTC.

The chain couples TRBV7-2 to TRBJ2-1; possible D gene TRBD2, 5 bases. Per the germline V gene, CDR1 is SGHTA and CDR2 is FQGNSA. Trimming stripped 5 bases from V and 7 bases from J, with 18 bases between. The CDR3 covers 15 residues. This CDR3 reads CASSPPEGVQNEQFF. CDR3 nucleotides: TGTGCCAGCAGCCCACCTGAGGGAGTACAGAATGAGCAGTTCTTC.

The genes are TRBV6-5 and TRBJ1-1; maybe TRBD1 (6 bases). Germline CDR1 MNHEY, CDR2 SVGAGI. Trimming pared 7 bases from V and 10 bases from J, leaving 19 bases between. This CDR3 is built from 13 residues. CDR3 nucleotides: TGTGCCAGCAACCTACAGGGAGCGGGTTCAGCTTTCTTT. Its protein is CASNLQGAGSAFF.

This clone is a singleton in its sample. The chain has TRBV11-2 and TRBJ2-1; 12 bases match TRBD2. The CDR3 sequence is 18 residues long. The V and J ends lost 5 bases and 0 bases, in that order; junction bases with no gene match: 8. Germline CDR1 is SGHAT and CDR2 is FQNNGV. Here the CDR3 DNA reads TGTGCCAGCAGCCCGACGCGGACTAGCGGGATCTCCTACAATGAGCAGTTCTTC. Translating it yields CASSPTRTSGISYNEQFF.

The chain links TRBV2 to TRBJ2-7; D gene uncertain. The germline V gene encodes CDR1 SNHLY and CDR2 FYNNEI. The CDR3 covers 13 residues. V was pared by 6 bases and J by 4 bases, with 13 bases between. DNA for the CDR3: TGTGCCAGCAGACCCGGACGGATTTACGAGCAGTACTTC. Its protein product is CASRPGRIYEQYF.

The chain joins TRBV7-9 to TRBJ1-6, with 9 bases fitting TRBD1. The length of the CDR3 is 15 residues. CDR1 is SEHNR, CDR2 FQNEAQ, per germline (reference sequence). The V and J ends lost 1 base and 11 bases, in that order; junction bases with no gene match: 6. The CDR3, as DNA: TGTGCCAGCAGCTTAGGGGGGACAGGGAATCCACCCCTCCACTTT. This translates into CASSLGGTGNPPLHF.

The chain couples TRBV25-1 to TRBJ2-7; D gene uncertain. V was cut by 6 bases and J by 1 base, with 7 bases left in between. Germline V CDR1 and CDR2: MGHDK, SYGVNS. The CDR3 is 12 amino acids. CDR3 amino acids: CASSHFSYEQYF. The CDR3 bases are TGTGCCAGCAGCCACTTTTCCTACGAGCAGTACTTC.

The rearrangement joins TRBV7-2 to TRBJ2-7; 8 positions agree with TRBD1. The trim removed 3 bases at V and 4 bases at J, leaving 5 bases unmatched. Germline V CDR1 and CDR2: SGHTA, FQGNSA. This CDR3 has 14 amino acids. The CDR3 nucleotides are TGTGCCAGCAGCTTTGACCAGGGGGCTTACGAGCAGTACTTC. It is translated as CASSFDQGAYEQYF.

The chain carries TRBV9 and TRBJ2-4; D is undetermined. This CDR3 has 18 amino acids. The germline V gene encodes CDR1 SGDLS and CDR2 YYNGEE. Trimming removed 0 bases from V and 0 bases from J, with 16 bases in between. CDR3 amino acids: CASSVDPGLIGAKNIQYF. CDR3 nucleotides: TGTGCCAGCAGCGTAGACCCGGGTTTGATTGGAGCCAAAAACATTCAGTACTTC.

J is TRBJ1-2 and V is TRBV5-6; D is unresolved. Germline CDR1 reads SGHDT; CDR2 reads YYEEEE. The CDR3 runs 15 residues. V lost 3 bases, J lost 9 bases, and 21 bases lay in between. Here the CDR3 DNA reads TGTGCCAGCAGCTCGCCGGACTTCCAGGTCGAAAGCTACACCTTC. Residues: CASSSPDFQVESYTF. Variable domain in full (rest from reference TRBV5-6 and TRBJ1-2): DAGVTQSPTHLIKTRGQQVTLRCSPKSGHDTVSWYQQALGQGPQFIFQYYEEEERQRGNFPDRFSGHQFPNYSSELNVNALLLGDSALYLCASSSPDFQVESYTFGSGTRLTVV.

This rearrangement joins TRBV9 to TRBJ2-2, with D possibly being TRBD1 (5 bases). Germline values: CDR1 SGDLS, CDR2 YYNGEE. This CDR3 comprises 16 residues. V was pared by 4 bases and J by 2 bases, with 15 bases between. This CDR3 reads CASSPETVRNTGELFF. CDR3 DNA sequence: TGTGCCAGCAGCCCCGAGACAGTCAGAAACACCGGGGAGCTGTTTTTT.

The genes are TRBV29-1 and TRBJ2-4; D call uncertain. In germline, CDR1 is SQVTM, CDR2 ANQGSEA. This CDR3 region has 10 residues. The ends were cut back, 4 bases at V and 11 bases at J, with 9 bases in the middle. The CDR3 bases are TGCAGCGTTGCTGGAGTGGTTCAGTACTTC. This codes for CSVAGVVQYF.

The CDR3 reads CASSNRGEDTQYF. The CDR3 DNA reads as TGTGCCAGTAGTAACCGGGGGGAGGATACGCAGTATTTT. The rearrangement links TRBV19 to TRBJ2-3; 7 positions agree with TRBD2. CDR1 and CDR2 from the germline V gene are LNHDA and SQIVND (reference sequence). The V gene end was trimmed by 4 bases and the J gene end by 6 bases; junction bases not matched to a gene: 4. The CDR3 has 13 residues.